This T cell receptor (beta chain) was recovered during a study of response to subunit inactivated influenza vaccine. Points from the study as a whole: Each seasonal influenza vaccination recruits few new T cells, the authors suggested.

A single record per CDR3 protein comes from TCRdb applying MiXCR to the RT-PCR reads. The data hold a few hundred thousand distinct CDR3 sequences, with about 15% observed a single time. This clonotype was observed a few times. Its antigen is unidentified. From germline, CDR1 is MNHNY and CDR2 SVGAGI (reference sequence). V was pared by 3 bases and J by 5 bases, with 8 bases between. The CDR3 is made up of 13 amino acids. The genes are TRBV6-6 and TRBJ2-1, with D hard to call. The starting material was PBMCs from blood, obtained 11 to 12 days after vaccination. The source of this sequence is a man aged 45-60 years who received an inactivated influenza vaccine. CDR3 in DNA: TGTGCCAGCAGTTATGAGGTGCACAATGAGCAGTTCTTC. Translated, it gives CASSYEVHNEQFF.